The clone carrying this T cell receptor beta chain was counted only a few times. Its antigen is unidentified. The germline gives CDR1 DFQATT, CDR2 SNEGSKA (reference sequence). The trim removed 0 bases at V and 10 bases at J, leaving 12 bases unmatched. CDR3 length: 16 residues. This entry belongs to a study of blood T cells in healthy people across ages. At the level of the study: Capture by template switching was about one barcoded beta molecule per two T cells. Overall study results and limits: Unsorted PBMCs prevented conclusive naive versus antigen-experienced comparison.

Together with a sample-barcoded 5' primer, a J-beta primer mix was included in a second PCR lasting about 6 to 11 cycles. Every single cDNA molecule received a tag from a template-switch adaptor with 12 random nucleotides. TCRdb called the 5' RACE reads again in MiXCR, with one record for every CDR3 protein. Of 660,000 or so distinct CDR3 sequences in the sample, approximately 59% are singletons; the top ten hold more than 35%. The clonotype was recovered from a man aged 55 to 70 in good health. The rearrangement joins TRBV20-1 to TRBJ1-6; TRBD1 matches 7 bases. Material for sequencing was blood. CDR3 nucleotides: TGCAGTGCTAGAGATGTTCGGCAGGGGGATGGCTCACCCCTCCACTTT. Residues: CSARDVRQGDGSPLHF.